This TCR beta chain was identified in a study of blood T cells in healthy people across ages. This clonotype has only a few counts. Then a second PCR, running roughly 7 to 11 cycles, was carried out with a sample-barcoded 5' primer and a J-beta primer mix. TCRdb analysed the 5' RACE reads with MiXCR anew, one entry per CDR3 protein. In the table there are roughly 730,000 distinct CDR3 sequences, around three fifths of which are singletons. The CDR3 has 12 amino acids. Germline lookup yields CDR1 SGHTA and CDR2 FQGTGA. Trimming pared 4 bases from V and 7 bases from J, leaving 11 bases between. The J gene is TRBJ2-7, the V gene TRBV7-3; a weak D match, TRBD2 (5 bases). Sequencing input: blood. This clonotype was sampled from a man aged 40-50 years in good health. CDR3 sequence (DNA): TGTGCCAGCAGCTATAACCCGGGAGAGCAGTACTTC. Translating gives CASSYNPGEQYF.